This T cell receptor (beta chain) was profiled in a study of response to subunit inactivated influenza vaccine (dated by TCRdb to 2016 to 2019). About the investigation overall: The study used deep quantitative T cell receptor repertoire profiling to track responses to a trivalent subunit inactivated influenza vaccine.

The library was prepared using RT-PCR. Sequenced on an Illumina HiSeq 2500. TCRdb took the public reads, trimmed them with fastp at Q25, ran MiXCR for clone calling and kept in-frame beta chains. Rows are combined by CDR3 protein, so each entry shows the most common genes and DNA. Here the sample has approximately 500,000 distinct CDR3 sequences; 20% to 25% occur a single time. Approximately 2.9% of the sample is taken by the ten largest. This clonotype came up a few times. The antigen it recognizes is unknown. The record has no base qualities; no much larger clone is one base away. Findings and caveats that apply to the study as a whole: It was suggested by the authors that each seasonal influenza vaccination may recruit only a limited number of new T cells.

Taken from the germline V gene, the CDR1 and CDR2 loops are SNHLY and FYNNEI. Deletion took 7 bases off V and 6 bases off J, with a span of 12 bases between the germline ends. From the cysteine through the phenylalanine, the CDR3 covers 12 amino acids. This entry keeps only the CDR3 DNA: 36 bases, framed from base 1. A further study also used this sample, focusing on T cells expressing NK-cell markers. The second source states: The TCR beta cDNA libraries were made using 5'RACE template switching, a step that added both a universal primer site and unique molecular identifiers. In sorted CD3+CD56+NKG2C+, CD3+CD56+NKG2C- and CD3+CD56-NKG2C+ T-cell subsets from about eight donors, TCR beta-chain repertoires were profiled. Among the eight sequenced donors, seven were HCMV-seropositive and one was HCMV-seronegative. To restrict sorting to alphabetaTCR-expressing T cells, an anti-gammadeltaTCR antibody was added in several experiments. In several donors, the dominant CD3+CD56+NKG2C+ clonotypes ranked among the top 10 CD8+ clonotypes, making up roughly 1.0-8% of CD8+ T cells. Those dominant clonotypes were again the most abundant among CD3+CD56-NKG2C+ cells in a handful of donors, at roughly 28.3-65%. It remained unclear whether the expanded NKG2C-expressing T cell clones were specific for HCMV antigens. The study sequenced eight donors, all healthy volunteers chosen at random: three men and five women. HCMV serostatus was determined by detecting HCMV-specific IgG in serum with a commercial ELISA kit. Ficoll density gradient centrifugation was used to isolate peripheral blood mononuclear cells from blood. CD4+ and CD8+ T cells were isolated from PBMC by magnetic immunoseparation with Miltenyi isolation kits. Synthesis of cDNA was primed from the TCR beta constant segment and was followed by two consecutive PCR amplification steps. The libraries were sequenced on Illumina HiSeq 2000/2500, MiSeq or NextSeq, producing 2 x 150 bp reads. MIGEC handled demultiplexing of the reads and grouping by UMI, while MiTCR was used to assemble and quantify clonotypes. Only TCR cDNA sequences supported by at least two reads were kept to exclude erroneous sequences. The tcR package was used for downstream repertoire analysis, and clonotypes were matched across fractions by CDR3 nucleotide sequence plus V segment. Antigen specificity was annotated against VDJdb with VDJmatch, allowing one amino acid substitution in CDR3.

Rearrangement joined TRBV2 to TRBJ1-1, with a tentative D gene TRBD1 over 6 matching bases. This receptor was identified in a man aged 45 to 65 who received an inactivated influenza vaccine. Donor details come from another sample of the same person, matched by shared clones. Sequencing used CD4+ T cells sorted from PBMCs, obtained 11 to 12 days after vaccination. Here the CDR3 is given as CASKTTGSEAFF. Read as DNA, the sequence is TGTGCCAGCAAGACGACAGGTTCTGAAGCTTTCTTT.